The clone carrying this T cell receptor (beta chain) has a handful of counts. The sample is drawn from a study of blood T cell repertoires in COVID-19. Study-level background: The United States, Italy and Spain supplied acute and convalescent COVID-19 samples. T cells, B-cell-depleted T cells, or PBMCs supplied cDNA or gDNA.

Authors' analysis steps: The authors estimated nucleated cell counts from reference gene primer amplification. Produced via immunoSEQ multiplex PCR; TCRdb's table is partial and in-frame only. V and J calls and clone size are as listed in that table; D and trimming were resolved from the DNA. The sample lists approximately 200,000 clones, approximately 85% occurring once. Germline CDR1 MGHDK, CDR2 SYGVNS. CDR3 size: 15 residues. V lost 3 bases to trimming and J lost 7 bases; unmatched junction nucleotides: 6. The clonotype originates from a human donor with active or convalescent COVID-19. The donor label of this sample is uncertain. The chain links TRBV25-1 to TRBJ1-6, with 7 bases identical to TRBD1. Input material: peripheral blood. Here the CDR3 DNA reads TGTGCCAGCAGTGATGAGGGGGCCGCGAATTCACCCCTCCACTTT. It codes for CASSDEGAANSPLHF.